Here is one T cell receptor (beta chain) with its context. Its antigen is as yet unknown. Primers included in the PCR were 60 Vbeta and 13 Jbeta primers. As handled by the study authors: The count from a later analysis was 65 million to 90 million unique TCR beta chains, 9 million to 12 million of them shared. Clones were sequenced by immunoSEQ multiplex PCR, and TCRdb holds only the in-frame ones, with some missing. The D gene and trimming were derived from the DNA, and the V and J assignments and clone size from that table. Of some 130,000 clones in the sample, roughly 80% were seen once. The sample belongs to a study of cytomegalovirus exposure and HLA in healthy donors. Findings of the study overall: A later analysis found most CMV-associated TCR beta chains apparently HLA-restricted. In a later analysis, common viral pathogens appeared linked to several of the most significant clusters.

Regarding donors, all were healthy bone marrow donors. This TCR derives from a man aged 18-30 years in good health and CMV-seronegative. The sample taken for sequencing was PBMCs.

CDR3 in DNA: TGTGCCAGCATGGCGACCCGGGACTATGGCTACACCTTC. Its protein product is CASMATRDYGYTF. The chain links TRBV6-5 to TRBJ1-2, with D unresolved. Per the germline V gene, CDR1 is MNHEY and CDR2 is SVGAGI. Trimming shortened V by 7 bases and J by 3 bases, and 12 bases separated the two germline ends. The CDR3 covers 13 residues.